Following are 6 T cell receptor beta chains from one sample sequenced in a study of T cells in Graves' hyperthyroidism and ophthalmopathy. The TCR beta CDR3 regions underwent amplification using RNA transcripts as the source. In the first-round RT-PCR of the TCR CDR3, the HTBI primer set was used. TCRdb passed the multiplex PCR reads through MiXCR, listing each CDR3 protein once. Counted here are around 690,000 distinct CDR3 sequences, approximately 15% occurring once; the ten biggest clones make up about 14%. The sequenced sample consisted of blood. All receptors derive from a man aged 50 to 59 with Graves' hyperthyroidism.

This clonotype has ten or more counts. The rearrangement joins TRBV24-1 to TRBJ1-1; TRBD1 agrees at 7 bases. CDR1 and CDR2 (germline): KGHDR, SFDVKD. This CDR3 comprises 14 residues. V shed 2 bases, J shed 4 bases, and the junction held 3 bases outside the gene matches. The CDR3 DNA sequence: TGTGCCACCAGTGATTCCAGGGGGAGCACTGAAGCTTTCTTT. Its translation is CATSDSRGSTEAFF.

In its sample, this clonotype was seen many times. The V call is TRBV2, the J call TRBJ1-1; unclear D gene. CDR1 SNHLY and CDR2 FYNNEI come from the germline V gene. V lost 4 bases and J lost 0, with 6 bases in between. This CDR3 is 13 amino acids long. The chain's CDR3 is CASSAQLNTEAFF. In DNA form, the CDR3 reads TGTGCCAGCAGTGCCCAGCTGAACACTGAAGCTTTCTTT.

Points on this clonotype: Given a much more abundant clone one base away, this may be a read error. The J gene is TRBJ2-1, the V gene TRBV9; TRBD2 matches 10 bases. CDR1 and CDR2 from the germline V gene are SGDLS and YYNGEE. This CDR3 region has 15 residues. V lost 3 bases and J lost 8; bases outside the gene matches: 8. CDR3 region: CASSGTSGIFDEQFF. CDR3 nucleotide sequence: TGTGCCAGCAGCGGAACTAGCGGGATCTTCGATGAGCAGTTCTTC.

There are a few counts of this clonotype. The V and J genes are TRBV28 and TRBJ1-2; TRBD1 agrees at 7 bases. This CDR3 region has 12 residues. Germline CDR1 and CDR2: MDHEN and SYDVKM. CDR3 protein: CASIRGAYGYTF. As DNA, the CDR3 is TGTGCTTCAATCAGGGGGGCGTATGGCTACACCTTC.

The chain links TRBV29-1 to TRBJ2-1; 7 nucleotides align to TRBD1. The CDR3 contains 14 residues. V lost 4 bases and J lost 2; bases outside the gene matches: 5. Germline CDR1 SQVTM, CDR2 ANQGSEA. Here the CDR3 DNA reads TGCAGCGTTGGAGCCGGGACAGCCTACAATGAGCAGTTCTTC. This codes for CSVGAGTAYNEQFF.

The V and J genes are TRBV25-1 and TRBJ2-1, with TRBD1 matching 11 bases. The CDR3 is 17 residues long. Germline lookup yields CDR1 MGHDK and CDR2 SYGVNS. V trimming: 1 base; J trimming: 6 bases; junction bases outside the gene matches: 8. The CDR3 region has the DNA TGTGCCAGCAGTGAATCGGGACCTGGGACAGGGGGCAATGAGCAGTTCTTC. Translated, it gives CASSESGPGTGGNEQFF.